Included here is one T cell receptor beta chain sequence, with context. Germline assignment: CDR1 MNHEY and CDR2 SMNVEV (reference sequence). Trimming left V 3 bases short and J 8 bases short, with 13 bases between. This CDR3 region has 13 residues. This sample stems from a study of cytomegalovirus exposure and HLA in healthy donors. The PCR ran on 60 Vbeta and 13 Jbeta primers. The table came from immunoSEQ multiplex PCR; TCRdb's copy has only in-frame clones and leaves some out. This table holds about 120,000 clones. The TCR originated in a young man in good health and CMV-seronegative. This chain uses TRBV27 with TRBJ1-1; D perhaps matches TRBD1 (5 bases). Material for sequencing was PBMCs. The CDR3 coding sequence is TGTGCCAGCAGTTTCGACAGAGGATGGGAAGCTTTCTTT. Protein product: CASSFDRGWEAFF.